Shown below are 26 T cell receptor beta chains from a single sample sequenced in a study of blood T cell repertoires in COVID-19. The data were produced by immunoSEQ multiplex PCR, yet TCRdb's version contains in-frame clones alone and is incomplete. The sample includes hundreds of thousands of clones, 85% of them seen just once. Sequencing was carried out using peripheral blood. The source of these receptors is a woman between 45 and 60 years old with active or convalescent COVID-19.

The chain carries TRBV28 and TRBJ2-1, with D possibly matching TRBD1 (6 bases). The germline V gene has CDR1 MDHEN and CDR2 SYDVKM. This CDR3 comprises 14 residues. Trimming pared 8 bases from V and 10 bases from J, leaving 21 bases between. The CDR3 nucleotides are TGTGCCAGCTTTTGGGGGCCAGGACCGGGGGAGCAGTTCTTC. It yields the protein CASFWGPGPGEQFF.

V usage is TRBV30 and J usage is TRBJ2-7, with 7 bases aligning to TRBD1. The CDR3 loop spans 14 amino acids. CDR1 is GTSNPN and CDR2 is SVGIG in the germline V gene (reference sequence). With V trimmed by 4 bases and J by 2 bases, 8 bases remained unmatched. The CDR3 region has the DNA TGTGCCTGGAATCCTCAGGGGGTCACCTACGAGCAGTACTTC. Its protein is CAWNPQGVTYEQYF.

This clone appeared once. The chain links TRBV10-3 to TRBJ2-2; D perhaps matches TRBD2 (5 bases). Between the trimmed V and J ends, which lost 10 bases and 1 base, there was a span of 13 bases. The CDR3 spans 14 residues. Germline V gene sequence: CDR1 ENHRY, CDR2 SYGVKD. The CDR3 DNA sequence: TGTGCCACCGCCGTTCGGGAGAACACCGGGGAGCTGTTTTTT. Amino acids: CATAVRENTGELFF.

The chain uses TRBV5-1 and TRBJ2-3; 9 positions match TRBD1. The CDR3 loop spans 15 amino acids. The V and J ends lost 4 bases and 2 bases, in that order; junction bases with no gene match: 5. Germline CDR1 SGHRS, CDR2 YFSETQ. The CDR3 sequence: CASSLDRGITDTQYF. The CDR3 DNA sequence: TGCGCCAGCAGCCTAGACAGGGGGATCACAGATACGCAGTATTTT. Full variable domain (outside the CDR3, taken from reference TRBV5-1 and TRBJ2-3): KAGVTQTPRYLIKTRGQQVTLSCSPISGHRSVSWYQQTPGQGLQFLFEYFSETQRNKGNFPGRFSGRQFSNSRSEMNVSTLELGDSALYLCASSLDRGITDTQYFGPGTRLTVL.

This sequence joins TRBV7-2 and TRBJ2-6, with D possibly TRBD1 on 6 matching bases. This CDR3 contains 17 residues. Deletions cut 4 bases from V and 5 bases from J, with 18 bases between. Germline V lookup: CDR1 SGHTA, CDR2 FQGNSA. Written as DNA, the CDR3 is TGTGCCAGCAGCTCCGCCGGGACACCGTCGAGGGCCAACGTCCTGACTTTC. Residues: CASSSAGTPSRANVLTF.

V usage is TRBV2 and J usage is TRBJ2-5; 15 positions agree with TRBD2. The trim removed 6 bases at V and 5 bases at J, leaving 7 bases unmatched. CDR3 length: 16 residues. Germline assignment: CDR1 SNHLY and CDR2 FYNNEI. CDR3 sequence: CASSPGLAGGGETQYF. The CDR3 DNA follows: TGTGCCAGCAGCCCCGGACTAGCGGGAGGGGGGGAGACCCAGTACTTC.

This clone occurred once. The genes are TRBV6-1 and TRBJ2-3; weak D call: TRBD1 (6 bases). CDR1 and CDR2 from the germline V gene are MNHNS and SASEGT. This CDR3 spans 19 amino acids. V gave up 1 base and J gave up 2 bases, with 22 bases separating them. This CDR3 is CASSEVLYSGAIHTDTQYF. The CDR3 DNA sequence: TGTGCCAGCAGTGAAGTTTTGTATTCAGGGGCGATACACACAGATACGCAGTATTTT.

The chain uses TRBV14 and TRBJ1-3, with D hard to call. The germline V and J ends were trimmed by 0 bases and 4 bases, with 13 bases remaining between them. Germline V gene lookup returns CDR1 SGHDN and CDR2 FVKESK. The CDR3 runs 16 residues. CDR3 coding DNA: TGTGCCAGCAGCCAAGACGGGTCCCGATTGGGAAACACCATATATTTT. Protein: CASSQDGSRLGNTIYF.

This clone was detected once. This chain uses TRBV30 with TRBJ2-1; TRBD1 matches at 10 bases. The germline CDR1 and CDR2 sequences are GTSNPN and SVGIG (reference sequence). V trimming: 0 bases; J trimming: 4 bases; junction bases outside the gene matches: 9. This CDR3 spans 17 amino acids. CDR3 sequence reads: CAWSVASRDRGYNEQFF. DNA of the CDR3: TGTGCCTGGAGTGTGGCCTCCCGGGACAGGGGATACAATGAGCAGTTCTTC.

J is TRBJ2-3 and V is TRBV30; 12 bases map to TRBD2. V dropped 3 bases and J dropped 6; count of bases not matched to a gene: 7. This CDR3 spans 15 amino acids. Germline V gene lookup returns CDR1 GTSNPN and CDR2 SVGIG (reference sequence). The CDR3 DNA is TGTGCCTGGAGCCCCGGACTAGCGGGGAGGGATACGCAGTATTTT. Translated: CAWSPGLAGRDTQYF.

The rearrangement links TRBV5-1 to TRBJ2-1; D is uncertain. The CDR3 is made up of 15 amino acids. With 4 bases removed from V and 7 bases from J, the gap between germline ends came to 18 bases. Germline V gives CDR1 SGHRS, CDR2 YFSETQ. CDR3 sequence: CASSLTRSPRNEQFF. In DNA form, the CDR3 reads TGCGCCAGCAGCCTTACTCGCTCCCCCCGAAATGAGCAGTTCTTC.

This clone was counted only a few times. The chain has TRBV15 and TRBJ1-4, with 9 positions matching TRBD1. The CDR3 has 16 amino acids. Germline CDR1 reads LNHNV; CDR2 reads YYDKDF (reference sequence). J gave up 5 bases and V 4 bases, and 8 bases lay outside the gene matches. CDR3 in DNA: TGTGCCACCAGCATACCTCCGGGACAGGGAAATGAAAAACTGTTTTTT. Its translation: CATSIPPGQGNEKLFF.

The V call is TRBV3-1 (or the pseudogene TRBV3-2), the J call TRBJ2-5; the D is unclear. Germline CDR1 is LGHDT and CDR2 is YNNKEL (reference sequence). This CDR3 spans 12 amino acids. The ends were cut back, 1 base at V and 5 bases at J, with 5 bases in the middle. The CDR3 DNA sequence: TGTGCCAGCAGCCAAGTCCTGGAGACCCAGTACTTC. It yields the protein CASSQVLETQYF.

This clone was seen only a few times. The V and J genes are TRBV7-9 and TRBJ1-5, with D tentatively TRBD1 (6 bases). The CDR3 has 14 amino acids. The germline CDR1 and CDR2 sequences are SEHNR and FQNEAQ (reference sequence). V dropped 5 bases and J dropped 3 bases, with 11 bases sitting between them. The CDR3 DNA follows: TGTGCCAGCAGCAACCGGGACACCAATCAGCCCCAGCATTTT. Translated: CASSNRDTNQPQHF. Supplemented by reference TRBV7-9 and TRBJ1-5, the full variable domain reads DTGVSQNPRHKITKRGQNVTFRCDPISEHNRLYWYRQTLGQGPEFLTYFQNEAQLEKSRLLSDRFSAERPKGSFSTLEIQRTEQGDSAMYLCASSNRDTNQPQHFGDGTRLSIL.

The rearrangement links TRBV27 to TRBJ1-5; D may be TRBD1 (5 bases). Trimming shortened V by 1 base and J by 2 bases, and 15 bases separated the two germline ends. Germline V gene sequence: CDR1 MNHEY, CDR2 SMNVEV (reference sequence). The length of the CDR3 is 17 residues. CDR3 amino acids: CASSLFSTGGGNQPQHF. The CDR3 DNA sequence: TGTGCCAGCAGTTTATTCAGTACGGGGGGAGGCAATCAGCCCCAGCATTTT.

This chain connects TRBV5-1 to TRBJ2-3, with 9 bases fitting TRBD1. The germline V gene encodes CDR1 SGHRS and CDR2 YFSETQ. The V segment lost 2 bases and the J segment 1 base; nucleotides outside the gene matches: 2. The CDR3 runs 15 residues. CDR3 DNA sequence: TGCGCCAGCAGCTTTGGGGACAGGGGCACAGATACGCAGTATTTT. Translation: CASSFGDRGTDTQYF.

The chain combines TRBV5-1 with TRBJ2-3; 12 bases agree with TRBD2. The V segment lost 1 base and the J segment 3 bases; nucleotides outside the gene matches: 6. Germline V gene data show CDR1 as SGHRS and CDR2 as YFSETQ. The CDR3 covers 17 residues. The CDR3 spells CASSLRRGTSGTDTQYF. The DNA of the CDR3 is TGCGCCAGCAGCTTGAGAAGGGGGACTAGCGGGACAGATACGCAGTATTTT.

The CDR3 loop reads CASSKGLAGDAYEQYF. CDR3 nucleotide sequence: TGTGCCAGCAGCAAGGGACTAGCGGGAGACGCGTACGAGCAGTACTTC. The chain employs TRBV5-4 and TRBJ2-7; 14 nucleotides agree with TRBD2. Trimming cost V 4 bases and J 4 bases; bases outside gene matches: 7. Germline CDR1 SGHNT, CDR2 YYREEE (reference sequence). CDR3 length: 16 amino acids.

This chain connects TRBV10-3 to TRBJ1-2; the match to TRBD1 covers 10 bases. V lost 3 bases to trimming and J lost 8 bases; unmatched junction nucleotides: 12. The CDR3 has 16 amino acids. Per the germline V gene, CDR1 is ENHRY and CDR2 is SYGVKD. CDR3 region: CAISEPGTGDGLGYTF. The CDR3 DNA is TGTGCCATCAGTGAACCCGGGACAGGGGACGGGCTCGGCTACACCTTC.

V is TRBV28 and J is TRBJ2-3; no clear D. CDR3 length equals 15 residues. With 3 bases removed from V and 2 bases from J, the gap between germline ends came to 12 bases. Germline assignment: CDR1 MDHEN and CDR2 SYDVKM. This CDR3 is CASSFESTATDTQYF. DNA for the CDR3: TGTGCCAGCAGTTTTGAAAGCACTGCCACAGATACGCAGTATTTT.

This CDR3 reads CASSPVGVSNEKLFF. The CDR3 DNA follows: TGCGCCAGCAGCCCAGTCGGGGTGTCTAATGAAAAACTGTTTTTT. V is TRBV5-1 and J is TRBJ1-4; no clear D gene. The CDR3 covers 15 residues. Germline V gene data show CDR1 as SGHRS and CDR2 as YFSETQ. Trimming shortened V by 4 bases and J by 3 bases, and 13 bases separated the two germline ends. Combining the CDR3 with reference TRBV5-1 and TRBJ1-4 gives the whole variable domain KAGVTQTPRYLIKTRGQQVTLSCSPISGHRSVSWYQQTPGQGLQFLFEYFSETQRNKGNFPGRFSGRQFSNSRSEMNVSTLELGDSALYLCASSPVGVSNEKLFFGSGTQLSVL.

This clone was counted a single time. The rearrangement links TRBV6-5 to TRBJ1-1; a weak D match, TRBD1 (6 bases). Germline CDR1 reads MNHEY; CDR2 reads SVGAGI. The CDR3 is made up of 16 amino acids. V lost 2 bases, J lost 0 bases, and 13 bases lay in between. CDR3 residues: CASSYASGTLNTEAFF. In nucleotides, the CDR3 is TGTGCCAGCAGTTACGCTTCCGGGACACTGAACACTGAAGCTTTCTTT.

The chain joins TRBV6-5 to TRBJ2-5; D gene uncertain. CDR3 size: 14 residues. Trimming cost V 6 bases and J 5 bases, with 16 bases left between them. Germline V lookup: CDR1 MNHEY, CDR2 SVGAGI. The CDR3 spells CASSRLPRLETQYF. DNA for the CDR3: TGTGCCAGCAGCCGACTCCCTAGATTGGAGACCCAGTACTTC.

V usage is TRBV19 and J usage is TRBJ1-4; D possibly corresponds to TRBD1 (5 bases). V lost 5 bases and J lost 7, with 17 bases in between. This CDR3 is built from 15 residues. In germline, CDR1 is LNHDA, CDR2 SQIVND (reference sequence). In nucleotides, the CDR3 is TGTGCCAGTAGTCCCACGGGACTTGACCTTGAAAAACTGTTTTTT. Its protein product is CASSPTGLDLEKLFF.

The chain is built from TRBV10-3 and TRBJ2-3, with D hard to call. This CDR3 is 14 amino acids long. Trimming shortened V by 1 base and J by 0 bases, and 5 bases separated the two germline ends. Per the germline V gene, CDR1 is ENHRY and CDR2 is SYGVKD. The CDR3 DNA reads TGTGCCATCAGTGAGTACAGAAGCACAGATACGCAGTATTTT. Translation gives CAISEYRSTDTQYF.

CDR3 DNA: TGTGCCAGCCAGGGGTACAGGGCAAGCAATCAGCCCCAGCATTTT. This translates into CASQGYRASNQPQHF. This chain links TRBV7-2 with TRBJ1-5; weak D call: TRBD1 (6 bases). The CDR3 is 15 residues long. V lost 8 bases and J 1 base, leaving 15 bases between the germline ends. In germline, CDR1 is SGHTA, CDR2 FQGNSA. Full variable domain (outside the CDR3, taken from reference TRBV7-2 and TRBJ1-5): GAGVSQSPSNKVTEKGKDVELRCDPISGHTALYWYRQSLGQGLEFLIYFQGNSAPDKSGLPSDRFSAERTGGSVSTLTIQRTQQEDSAVYLCASQGYRASNQPQHFGDGTRLSIL.